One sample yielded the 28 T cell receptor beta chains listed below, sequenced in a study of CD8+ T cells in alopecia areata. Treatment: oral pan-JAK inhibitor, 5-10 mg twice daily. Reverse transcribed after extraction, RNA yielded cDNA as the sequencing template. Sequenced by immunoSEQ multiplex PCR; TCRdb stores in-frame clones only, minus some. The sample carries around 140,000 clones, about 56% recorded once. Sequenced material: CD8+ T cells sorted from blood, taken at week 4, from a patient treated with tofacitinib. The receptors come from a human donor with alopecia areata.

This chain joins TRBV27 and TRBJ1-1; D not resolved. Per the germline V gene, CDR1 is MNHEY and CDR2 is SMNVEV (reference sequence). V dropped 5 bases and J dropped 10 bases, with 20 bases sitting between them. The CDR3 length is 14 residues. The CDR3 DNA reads TGTGCCAGCAGTGCCTCTTCACTCCTTTTGGGAGCTTTCTTT. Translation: CASSASSLLLGAFF.

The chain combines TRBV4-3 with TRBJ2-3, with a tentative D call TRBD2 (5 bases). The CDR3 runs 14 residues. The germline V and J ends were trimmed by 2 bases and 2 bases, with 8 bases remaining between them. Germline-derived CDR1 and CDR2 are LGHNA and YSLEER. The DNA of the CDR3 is TGCGCCAGCAGCCAACGCGGGTTCACAGATACGCAGTATTTT. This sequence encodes CASSQRGFTDTQYF.

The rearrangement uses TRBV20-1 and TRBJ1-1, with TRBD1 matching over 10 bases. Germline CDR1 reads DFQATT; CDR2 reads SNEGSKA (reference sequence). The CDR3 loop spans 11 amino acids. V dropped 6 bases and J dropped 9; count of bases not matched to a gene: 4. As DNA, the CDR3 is TGCAGTGCCCCGACAGGGGGCCAAGCTTTCTTT. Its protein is CSAPTGGQAFF.

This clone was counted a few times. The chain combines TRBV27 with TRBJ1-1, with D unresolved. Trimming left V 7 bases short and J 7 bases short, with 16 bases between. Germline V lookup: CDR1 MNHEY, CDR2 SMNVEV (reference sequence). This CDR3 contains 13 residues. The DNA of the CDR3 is TGTGCCAGCACCACCCGATATGGGTTTGAAGCTTTCTTT. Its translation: CASTTRYGFEAFF.

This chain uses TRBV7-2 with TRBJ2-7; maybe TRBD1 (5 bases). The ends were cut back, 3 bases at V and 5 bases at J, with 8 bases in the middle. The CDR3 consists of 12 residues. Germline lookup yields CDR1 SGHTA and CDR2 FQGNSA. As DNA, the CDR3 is TGTGCCAGCAGCTTCAGGGTTCACGAGCAGTACTTC. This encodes CASSFRVHEQYF.

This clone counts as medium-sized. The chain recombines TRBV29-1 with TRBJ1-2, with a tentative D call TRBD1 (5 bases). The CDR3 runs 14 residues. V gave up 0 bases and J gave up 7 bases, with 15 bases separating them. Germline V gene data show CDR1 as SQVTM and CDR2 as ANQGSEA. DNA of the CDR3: TGCAGCGTTGAAGATATGGGGCAGGGTGGTGGCTACACCTTC. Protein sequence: CSVEDMGQGGGYTF.

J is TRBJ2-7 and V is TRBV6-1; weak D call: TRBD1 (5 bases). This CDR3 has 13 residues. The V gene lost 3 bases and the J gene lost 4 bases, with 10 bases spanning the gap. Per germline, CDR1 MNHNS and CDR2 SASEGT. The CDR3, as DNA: TGTGCCAGCAGTGACAGTCAGGGATACGAGCAGTACTTC. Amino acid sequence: CASSDSQGYEQYF.

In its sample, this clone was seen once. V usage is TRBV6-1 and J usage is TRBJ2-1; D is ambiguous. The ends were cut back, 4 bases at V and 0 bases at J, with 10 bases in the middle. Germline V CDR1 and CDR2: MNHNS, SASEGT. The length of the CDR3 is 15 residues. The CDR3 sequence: CASSAFESSYNEQFF. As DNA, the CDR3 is TGTGCCAGCAGTGCCTTTGAAAGCTCCTACAATGAGCAGTTCTTC.

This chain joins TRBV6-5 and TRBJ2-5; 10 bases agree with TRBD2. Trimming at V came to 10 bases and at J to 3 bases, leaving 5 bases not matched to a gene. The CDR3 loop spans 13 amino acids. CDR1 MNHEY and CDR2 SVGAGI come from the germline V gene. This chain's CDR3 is CATVAGGEETQYF. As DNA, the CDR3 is TGTGCCACCGTAGCGGGGGGCGAAGAGACCCAGTACTTC.

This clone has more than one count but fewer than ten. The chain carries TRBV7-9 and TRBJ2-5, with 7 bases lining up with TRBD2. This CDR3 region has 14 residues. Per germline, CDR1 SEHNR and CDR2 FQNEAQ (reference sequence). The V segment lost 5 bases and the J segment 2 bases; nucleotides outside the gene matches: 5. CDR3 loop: CASSPPGGQETQYF. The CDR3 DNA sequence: TGTGCCAGCAGCCCTCCCGGGGGGCAAGAGACCCAGTACTTC.

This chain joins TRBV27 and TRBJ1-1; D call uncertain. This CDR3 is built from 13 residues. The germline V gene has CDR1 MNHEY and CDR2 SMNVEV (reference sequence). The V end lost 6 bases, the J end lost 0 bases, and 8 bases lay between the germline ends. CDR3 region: CASSLRLNTEAFF. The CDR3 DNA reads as TGTGCCAGCAGCCTGAGATTGAACACTGAAGCTTTCTTT.

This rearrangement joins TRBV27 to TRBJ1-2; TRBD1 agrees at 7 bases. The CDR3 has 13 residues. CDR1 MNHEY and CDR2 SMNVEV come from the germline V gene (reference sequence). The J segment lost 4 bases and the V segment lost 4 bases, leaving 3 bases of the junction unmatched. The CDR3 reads CASSSDRSYGYTF. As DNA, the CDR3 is TGTGCCAGCAGTTCGGACAGGTCCTATGGCTACACCTTC.

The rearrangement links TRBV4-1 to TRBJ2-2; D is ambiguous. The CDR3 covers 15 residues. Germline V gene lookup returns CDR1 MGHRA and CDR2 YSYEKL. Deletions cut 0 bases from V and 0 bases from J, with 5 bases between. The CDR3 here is CASSQESPNTGELFF. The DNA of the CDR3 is TGCGCCAGCAGCCAAGAGTCCCCGAACACCGGGGAGCTGTTTTTT.

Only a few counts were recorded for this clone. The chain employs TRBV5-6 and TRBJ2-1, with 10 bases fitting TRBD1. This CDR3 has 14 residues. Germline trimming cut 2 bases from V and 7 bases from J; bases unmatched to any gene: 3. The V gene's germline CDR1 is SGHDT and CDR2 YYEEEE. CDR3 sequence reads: CASSFGTGVNEQFF. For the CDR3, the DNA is TGTGCCAGCAGCTTCGGGACAGGGGTGAATGAGCAGTTCTTC.

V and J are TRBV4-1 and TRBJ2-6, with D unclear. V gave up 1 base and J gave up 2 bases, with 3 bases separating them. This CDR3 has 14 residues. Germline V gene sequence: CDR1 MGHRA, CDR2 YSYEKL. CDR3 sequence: CASSQGTGANVLTF. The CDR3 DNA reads TGCGCCAGCAGCCAAGGAACTGGGGCCAACGTCCTGACTTTC.

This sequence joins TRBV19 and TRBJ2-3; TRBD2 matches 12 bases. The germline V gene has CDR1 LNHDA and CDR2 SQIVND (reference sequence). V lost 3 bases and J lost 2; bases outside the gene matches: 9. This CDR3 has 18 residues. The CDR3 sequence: CASSINRLAGDYTDTQYF. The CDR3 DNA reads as TGTGCCAGTAGTATCAACAGACTAGCGGGGGACTACACAGATACGCAGTATTTT.

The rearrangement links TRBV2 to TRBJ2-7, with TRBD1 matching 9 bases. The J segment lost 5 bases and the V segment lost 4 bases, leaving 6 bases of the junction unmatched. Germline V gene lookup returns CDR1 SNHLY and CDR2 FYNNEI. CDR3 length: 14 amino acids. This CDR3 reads CASSGGQGPHEQYF. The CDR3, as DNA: TGTGCCAGCAGTGGTGGACAGGGGCCCCACGAGCAGTACTTC.

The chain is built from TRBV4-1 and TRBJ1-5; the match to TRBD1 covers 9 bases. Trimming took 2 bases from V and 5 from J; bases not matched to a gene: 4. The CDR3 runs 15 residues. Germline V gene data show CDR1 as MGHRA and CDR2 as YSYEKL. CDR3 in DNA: TGCGCCAGCAGCCAATTACAGGGGGCCGATCAGCCCCAGCATTTT. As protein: CASSQLQGADQPQHF.

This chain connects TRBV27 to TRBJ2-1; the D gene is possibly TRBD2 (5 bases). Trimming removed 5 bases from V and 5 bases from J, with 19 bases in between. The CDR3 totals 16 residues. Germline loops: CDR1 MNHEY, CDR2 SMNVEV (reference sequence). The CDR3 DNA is TGTGCCAGCAGTCCCGATCCTTTAAGCGGACACAATGAGCAGTTCTTC. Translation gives CASSPDPLSGHNEQFF.

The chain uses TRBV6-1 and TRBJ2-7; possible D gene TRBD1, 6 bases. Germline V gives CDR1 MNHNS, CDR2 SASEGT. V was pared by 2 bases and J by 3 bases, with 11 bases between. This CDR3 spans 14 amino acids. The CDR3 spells CASSEIGQLYEQYF. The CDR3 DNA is TGTGCCAGCAGTGAAATTGGACAGCTCTACGAGCAGTACTTC.

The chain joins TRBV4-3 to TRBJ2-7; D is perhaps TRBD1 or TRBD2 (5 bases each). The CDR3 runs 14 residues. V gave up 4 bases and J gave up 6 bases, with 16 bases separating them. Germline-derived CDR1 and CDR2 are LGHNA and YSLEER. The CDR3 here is CASSPGTRDREQYF. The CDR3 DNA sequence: TGCGCCAGCAGCCCCGGGACGAGGGACCGCGAGCAGTACTTC.

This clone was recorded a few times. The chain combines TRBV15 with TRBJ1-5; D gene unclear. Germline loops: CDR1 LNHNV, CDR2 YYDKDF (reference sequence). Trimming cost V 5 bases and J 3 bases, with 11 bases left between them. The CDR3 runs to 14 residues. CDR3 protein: CATSRSRVNQPQHF. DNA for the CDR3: TGTGCCACCAGCCGTTCTAGGGTCAATCAGCCCCAGCATTTT. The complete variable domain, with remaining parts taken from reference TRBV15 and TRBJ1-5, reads DAMVIQNPRYQVTQFGKPVTLSCSQTLNHNVMYWYQQKSSQAPKLLFHYYDKDFNNEADTPDNFQSRRPNTSFCFLDIRSPGLGDTAMYLCATSRSRVNQPQHFGDGTRLSIL.

Here the CDR3 reads CASSPTTGWQETQYF. The CDR3 DNA reads as TGTGCCAGCAGCCCTACAACAGGGTGGCAAGAGACCCAGTACTTC. The V call is TRBV5-6, the J call TRBJ2-5; D is possibly TRBD1 (6 bases). The CDR3 extends over 15 amino acids. The V end lost 4 bases, the J end lost 2 bases, and 15 bases lay between the germline ends. CDR1 and CDR2 from the germline V gene are SGHDT and YYEEEE.

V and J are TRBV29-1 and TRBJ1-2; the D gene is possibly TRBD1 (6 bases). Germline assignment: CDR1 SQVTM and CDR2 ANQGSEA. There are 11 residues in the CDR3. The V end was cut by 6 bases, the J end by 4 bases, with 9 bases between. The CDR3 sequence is CSVRTVYGYTF. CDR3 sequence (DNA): TGCAGCGTCAGGACAGTCTATGGCTACACCTTC.

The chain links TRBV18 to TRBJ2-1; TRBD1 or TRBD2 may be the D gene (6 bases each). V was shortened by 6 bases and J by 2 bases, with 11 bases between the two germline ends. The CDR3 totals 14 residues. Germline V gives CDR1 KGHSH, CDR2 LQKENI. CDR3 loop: CASSAGGAYNEQFF. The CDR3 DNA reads TGTGCCAGCTCTGCCGGGGGCGCCTACAATGAGCAGTTCTTC.

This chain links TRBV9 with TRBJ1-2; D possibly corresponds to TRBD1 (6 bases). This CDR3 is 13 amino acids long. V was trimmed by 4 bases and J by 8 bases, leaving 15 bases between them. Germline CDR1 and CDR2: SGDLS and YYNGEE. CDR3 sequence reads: CASSRTGSHGYTF. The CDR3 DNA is TGTGCCAGCAGCCGAACAGGGTCCCACGGCTACACCTTC.

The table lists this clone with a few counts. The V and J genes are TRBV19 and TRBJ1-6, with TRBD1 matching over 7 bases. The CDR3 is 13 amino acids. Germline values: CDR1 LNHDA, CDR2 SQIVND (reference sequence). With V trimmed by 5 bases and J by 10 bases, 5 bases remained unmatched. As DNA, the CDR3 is TGTGCCAGTAGTGAAACAGGGGAATCACCCCTCCACTTT. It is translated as CASSETGESPLHF.

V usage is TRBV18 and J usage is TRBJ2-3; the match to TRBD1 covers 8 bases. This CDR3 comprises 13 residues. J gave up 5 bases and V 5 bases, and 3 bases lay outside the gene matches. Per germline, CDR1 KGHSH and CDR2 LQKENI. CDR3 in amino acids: CASSTDRGDTQYF. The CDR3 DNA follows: TGTGCCAGCTCAACCGACAGGGGAGATACGCAGTATTTT. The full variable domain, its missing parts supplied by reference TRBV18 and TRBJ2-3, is NAGVMQNPRHLVRRRGQEARLRCSPMKGHSHVYWYRQLPEEGLKFMVYLQKENIIDESGMPKERFSAEFPKEGPSILRIQQVVRGDSAAYFCASSTDRGDTQYFGPGTRLTVL.